This passage covers 11 T cell receptor beta chains from one sample sequenced in a study of shared clonotypes between healthy human individuals. TCRdb's copy holds only in-frame clones and misses some; the assay was immunoSEQ multiplex PCR. Of roughly 770,000 clones listed, about 96% were seen once; the top ten hold less than 0.3%. The naive CD8 population came from CD45RO-negative cells selected for CCR7, without terminally differentiated effector memory CD45RA+ cells. Sequencing was carried out using naive CD8+ T cells sorted from blood. All receptors derive from a man aged 25-40 years in good health.

The chain joins TRBV28 to TRBJ2-7, with unresolved D. Germline CDR1 MDHEN, CDR2 SYDVKM. CDR3 length: 12 amino acids. V was shortened by 2 bases and J by 4 bases, with 6 bases between the two germline ends. CDR3 region: CASSLGKYEQYF. Here the CDR3 DNA reads TGTGCCAGCAGTTTAGGGAAATACGAGCAGTACTTC.

This chain links TRBV2 with TRBJ2-7; TRBD2 matches 11 bases. The CDR3 runs to 17 residues. Germline V gene lookup returns CDR1 SNHLY and CDR2 FYNNEI. V shed 6 bases, J shed 9 bases, and the junction held 19 bases outside the gene matches. CDR3 residues: CASRQDRFGLAGLGQYF. The CDR3 coding sequence is TGTGCCAGCAGGCAGGACAGGTTTGGACTAGCGGGTCTCGGGCAGTACTTC. The full variable domain, with the rest looked up from reference TRBV2 and TRBJ2-7, is EPEVTQTPSHQVTQMGQEVILRCVPISNHLYFYWYRQILGQKVEFLVSFYNNEISEKSEIFDDQFSVERPDGSNFTLKIRSTKLEDSAMYFCASRQDRFGLAGLGQYFGPGTRLTVT.

This chain links TRBV2 with TRBJ1-4; 7 bases agree with TRBD1. Germline trimming cut 6 bases from V and 7 bases from J; bases unmatched to any gene: 14. This CDR3 contains 16 residues. The germline V gene encodes CDR1 SNHLY and CDR2 FYNNEI. This chain's CDR3 is CASSAGDSRSAEKLFF. For the CDR3, the DNA is TGTGCCAGCAGCGCCGGGGACAGCCGGTCAGCTGAAAAACTGTTTTTT.

The V gene is TRBV7-9, the J gene TRBJ2-7, with 7 positions matching TRBD1. The CDR3 is 14 amino acids. Losses at the gene ends were 6 bases for V and 2 bases for J; bases not matched to a gene: 7. In germline, CDR1 is SEHNR, CDR2 FQNEAQ (reference sequence). The CDR3 loop reads CASRSEDRPYEQYF. DNA for the CDR3: TGTGCCAGCAGATCAGAGGACAGGCCCTACGAGCAGTACTTC.

A word on this clone: Distinct nucleotide sequences in the sample also encode this CDR3. The chain uses TRBV11-2 and TRBJ2-7; 8 bases match TRBD2. Looked up from germline, CDR1 is SGHAT and CDR2 is FQNNGV. The CDR3 sequence is 14 residues long. V gave up 3 bases and J gave up 0 bases; unmatched junction bases: 1. The CDR3 is CASSFGTSSYEQYF. The CDR3 DNA reads as TGTGCCAGCAGCTTCGGGACTAGCTCCTACGAGCAGTACTTC.

V is TRBV7-8 and J is TRBJ2-3, with a weak D call TRBD2 (5 bases). The CDR3 covers 14 residues. Per germline, CDR1 SGHVS and CDR2 FQNEAQ. V lost 1 base and J 2 bases, leaving 7 bases between the germline ends. CDR3 amino acids: CASSLVGNTDTQYF. The CDR3 DNA reads TGTGCCAGCAGCTTAGTCGGGAACACAGATACGCAGTATTTT.

The chain joins TRBV11-2 to TRBJ1-3; 7 bases align to TRBD1. V gave up 5 bases and J gave up 2 bases; unmatched junction bases: 12. The CDR3 has 17 residues. Germline V gene sequence: CDR1 SGHAT, CDR2 FQNNGV. The CDR3: CASSDYRDRNAGNTIYF. CDR3 DNA: TGTGCCAGCAGCGATTACCGGGACAGAAACGCTGGAAACACCATATATTTT.

The rearrangement uses TRBV7-9 and TRBJ2-1; D not certain. Between the trimmed V and J ends, which lost 3 bases and 12 bases, there was a span of 12 bases. Germline V gene lookup returns CDR1 SEHNR and CDR2 FQNEAQ (reference sequence). This CDR3 spans 12 amino acids. Written as DNA, the CDR3 is TGTGCCAGCAGCTTTTCTCTCCTGGGGCAGTTCTTC. Translating gives CASSFSLLGQFF.

The chain employs TRBV11-3 and TRBJ2-2, with 9 nucleotides matching TRBD1. V shed 6 bases, J shed 3 bases, and the junction held 8 bases outside the gene matches. In germline, CDR1 is SGHNT, CDR2 YENEEA. The CDR3 totals 16 residues. Here the CDR3 DNA reads TGTGCCAGCAGTTCCGGGACAGGGTTAGACACCGGGGAGCTGTTTTTT. Its translation is CASSSGTGLDTGELFF. The full variable domain, in which reference TRBV11-3 and TRBJ2-2 provide the parts outside the CDR3, is EAGVVQSPRYKIIEKKQPVAFWCNPISGHNTLYWYLQNLGQGPELLIRYENEEAVDDSQLPKDRFSAERLKGVDSTLKIQPAELGDSAVYLCASSSGTGLDTGELFFGEGSRLTVL.

The chain uses TRBV6-1 and TRBJ2-2; D unresolved. CDR3 length: 17 residues. Looked up from germline, CDR1 is MNHNS and CDR2 is SASEGT. V was shortened by 3 bases and J by 1 base, with 15 bases between the two germline ends. Here the CDR3 reads CASSDVEMPLNTGELFF. The CDR3 DNA follows: TGTGCCAGCAGTGATGTGGAAATGCCTCTGAACACCGGGGAGCTGTTTTTT.

The chain recombines TRBV7-3 with TRBJ2-1; maybe TRBD2 (6 bases). The CDR3 length is 16 residues. Germline V gene data show CDR1 as SGHTA and CDR2 as FQGTGA. Trimming left V 5 bases short and J 8 bases short, with 22 bases between. CDR3 region: CASSTGPGVAIDEQFF. CDR3 sequence (DNA): TGTGCCAGCAGCACCGGACCGGGAGTCGCGATCGATGAGCAGTTCTTC.